Below are 25 T cell receptor beta chains sequenced from a single sample in a study of cytomegalovirus exposure and HLA in healthy donors. Use of 60 Vbeta and 13 Jbeta primers characterized the PCR. TCRdb keeps only in-frame clones here, not all; method: immunoSEQ multiplex PCR. The profile shows 200,000 to 300,000 clones, roughly 81% of them singletons. The material sequenced was PBMCs. The receptors stem from a woman between 40 and 50 years old in good health and CMV-seropositive.

The chain employs TRBV5-6 and TRBJ2-7, with 10 positions matching TRBD1. CDR1 is SGHDT and CDR2 is YYEEEE in the germline V gene. The CDR3 extends over 15 amino acids. V trimming: 4 bases; J trimming: 0 bases; junction bases outside the gene matches: 4. CDR3 nucleotides: TGTGCCAGCAGCCCCGGGACAGGGGACTCCTACGAGCAGTACTTC. Encoded protein: CASSPGTGDSYEQYF.

This clone was counted only a few times. The chain joins TRBV10-3 to TRBJ2-1, with TRBD2 matching 13 bases. Germline V lookup: CDR1 ENHRY, CDR2 SYGVKD. V shed 10 bases, J shed 4 bases, and the junction held 13 bases outside the gene matches. The CDR3 has 17 amino acids. The CDR3, as DNA: TGTGCCACGCAGATCGGGACTAGCGGGACAGTTTACAATGAGCAGTTCTTC. Translating gives CATQIGTSGTVYNEQFF.

The chain is built from TRBV5-6 and TRBJ1-3; D perhaps matches TRBD1 (5 bases). This CDR3 is 14 amino acids long. Trimming removed 3 bases at V and 3 bases at J, with 10 bases between. The germline CDR1 and CDR2 sequences are SGHDT and YYEEEE. CDR3 in amino acids: CASSYGGYGNTIYF. The CDR3 DNA sequence: TGTGCCAGCAGCTACGGGGGATATGGAAACACCATATATTTT.

This clone is a singleton in its sample. The gene calls are TRBV18 and TRBJ2-3, with 9 bases that match TRBD1. This CDR3 is 16 amino acids long. In germline, CDR1 is KGHSH, CDR2 LQKENI. V gave up 6 bases and J gave up 3 bases; unmatched junction bases: 10. The CDR3 DNA follows: TGTGCCAGCTCCCTCAGGGGGACAGGGACGACAGATACGCAGTATTTT. Amino acids: CASSLRGTGTTDTQYF.

The chain combines TRBV7-8 with TRBJ2-1; 7 bases match TRBD2. CDR1 and CDR2 (germline): SGHVS, FQNEAQ. CDR3 size: 17 residues. Trimming at V came to 4 bases and at J to 0 bases, leaving 9 bases not matched to a gene. The CDR3 DNA reads as TGTGCCAGCAGCTCCTTAGCGGGTTGGAGCTCCTACAATGAGCAGTTCTTC. Translating it yields CASSSLAGWSSYNEQFF.

This chain connects TRBV5-1 to TRBJ2-2, with a weak D call TRBD2 (6 bases). The length of the CDR3 is 19 residues. V lost 4 bases and J lost 1, with 23 bases in between. Germline CDR1 reads SGHRS; CDR2 reads YFSETQ. CDR3 protein: CASSLASGGLIRNTGELFF. The CDR3 coding sequence is TGCGCCAGCAGCCTTGCGAGTGGGGGGTTGATAAGGAACACCGGGGAGCTGTTTTTT.

The chain employs TRBV28 and TRBJ1-4; D is unresolved. Germline CDR1 and CDR2: MDHEN and SYDVKM. V was cut by 4 bases and J by 3 bases, with 12 bases left in between. The CDR3 extends over 15 amino acids. CDR3 loop: CASSYRSSANEKLFF. DNA of the CDR3: TGTGCCAGCAGTTATAGGAGTTCAGCTAATGAAAAACTGTTTTTT.

V and J are TRBV5-1 and TRBJ2-7, with TRBD2 matching over 8 bases. With 4 bases clipped from V and 0 bases from J, the junction kept 9 bases outside the gene matches. Germline loops: CDR1 SGHRS, CDR2 YFSETQ. CDR3 length equals 16 residues. The CDR3 DNA reads as TGCGCCAGCAGCCCGGGGGGGCGGTCGCCCTCCTACGAGCAGTACTTC. Protein: CASSPGGRSPSYEQYF.

The chain links TRBV5-4 to TRBJ1-2; D gene unclear. This CDR3 contains 12 residues. CDR1 is SGHNT, CDR2 YYREEE, per germline (reference sequence). V was trimmed by 0 bases and J by 4 bases, leaving 4 bases between them. The CDR3 region is CASSLGIYGYTF. In DNA, the CDR3 is TGTGCCAGCAGCTTGGGTATCTATGGCTACACCTTC.

The J gene is TRBJ1-1, the V gene TRBV27; 7 nucleotides agree with TRBD1. The CDR3 totals 14 residues. V lost 6 bases, J lost 3 bases, and 7 bases stayed unmatched. The V gene's germline CDR1 is MNHEY and CDR2 SMNVEV (reference sequence). The chain's CDR3 is CASRPTGVDTEAFF. The CDR3 DNA reads TGTGCCAGCAGACCCACAGGGGTAGACACTGAAGCTTTCTTT.

The rearrangement uses TRBV27 and TRBJ1-5; D remains unclear. Germline lookup yields CDR1 MNHEY and CDR2 SMNVEV (reference sequence). This CDR3 is built from 11 residues. The V end lost 8 bases, the J end lost 4 bases, and 6 bases lay between the germline ends. In DNA form, the CDR3 reads TGTGCCAGCGGGCCTAATCAGCCCCAGCATTTT. This translates into CASGPNQPQHF.

The rearrangement links TRBV28 to TRBJ2-5; D is perhaps TRBD2 (6 bases). The end of the DNA aligns better with TRBJ2-7, so the J call may be wrong. Germline lookup yields CDR1 MDHEN and CDR2 SYDVKM. The CDR3 is made up of 16 amino acids. The CDR3 spells CASSLVPLAQISEQYF. For the CDR3, the DNA is TGTGCCAGCAGTTTAGTCCCTCTAGCGCAAATCTCCGAGCAGTACTTC.

As regards this clone: The germline gene is not matched at one end of the junction; a read error may be the cause. This chain's CDR3 is CASSPNPGRDSKNSQYF. CDR3 coding DNA: TGCGCCAGCAGCCCCAACCCAGGGCGGGACAGCAAAAACAGTCAGTACTTC. The chain links TRBV4-3 to TRBJ2-4, with D perhaps TRBD1 (7 bases). The CDR3 covers 17 residues. Germline V lookup: CDR1 LGHNA, CDR2 YSLEER.

The J gene is TRBJ2-5, the V gene TRBV5-8; 8 nucleotides align to TRBD1. Germline loops: CDR1 SGHTS, CDR2 YDEGEE. The trim removed 4 bases at V and 5 bases at J, leaving 7 bases unmatched. The CDR3 runs to 14 residues. This CDR3 reads CASSVGTGGETQYF. The CDR3 coding sequence is TGTGCCAGCAGCGTGGGGACAGGAGGCGAGACCCAGTACTTC.

This chain connects TRBV28 to TRBJ2-7, with 8 bases fitting TRBD1. The junction had 11 bases not matched to a gene; V was cut back by 7 bases and J by 6 bases. Germline V gene sequence: CDR1 MDHEN, CDR2 SYDVKM. This CDR3 spans 14 amino acids. CDR3 in DNA: TGTGCCAGCATCAACGGCAGGGGGCTCCTCGAGCAGTACTTC. This sequence encodes CASINGRGLLEQYF.

The rearrangement joins TRBV5-1 to TRBJ2-1, with D tentatively TRBD2 (5 bases). The germline gives CDR1 SGHRS, CDR2 YFSETQ. V dropped 6 bases and J dropped 6 bases, with 13 bases sitting between them. CDR3 size: 13 residues. CDR3 residues: CASTTGGRNEQFF. The CDR3 coding sequence is TGCGCCAGCACCACCGGCGGGCGCAATGAGCAGTTCTTC.

This clone was detected only a few times. This chain joins TRBV6-5 and TRBJ2-2; 11 bases are a match to TRBD1. There are 15 residues in the CDR3. Germline V gene data show CDR1 as MNHEY and CDR2 as SVGAGI. Trimming removed 4 bases from V and 7 bases from J; junction bases left unmatched: 5. CDR3 amino acids: CASSSGTGGSGELFF. In DNA, the CDR3 is TGTGCCAGCAGTTCCGGGACAGGGGGGAGCGGGGAGCTGTTTTTT.

The J gene is TRBJ2-7, the V gene TRBV7-2; 8 bases agree with TRBD1. Germline V gene sequence: CDR1 SGHTA, CDR2 FQGNSA. CDR3 size: 15 residues. With 0 bases clipped from V and 4 bases from J, the junction kept 5 bases outside the gene matches. The chain's CDR3 is CASSLAQGASYEQYF. The CDR3 region has the DNA TGTGCCAGCAGCTTAGCCCAGGGGGCATCTTACGAGCAGTACTTC.

The chain has TRBV7-2 and TRBJ2-7, with a possible D match to TRBD1 (7 bases). Trimming took 5 bases from V and 3 from J, leaving 14 bases between them. Germline V gene sequence: CDR1 SGHTA, CDR2 FQGNSA. The CDR3 contains 14 residues. CDR3 sequence reads: CASSPRQGGYEQYF. In DNA, the CDR3 is TGTGCCAGCAGCCCCCGACAGGGAGGCTACGAGCAGTACTTC.

CDR3 region: CAWSLSGGSGYTF. The CDR3 DNA sequence: TGTGCCTGGAGCCTCTCAGGGGGCTCTGGCTACACCTTC. The rearrangement uses TRBV30 and TRBJ1-2; 8 bases match TRBD1. Germline loops: CDR1 GTSNPN, CDR2 SVGIG (reference sequence). The CDR3 has 13 residues. V lost 3 bases to trimming and J lost 7 bases; unmatched junction nucleotides: 7.

The V gene is TRBV27, the J gene TRBJ2-7; 7 positions agree with TRBD2. This CDR3 is built from 14 residues. The V gene's germline CDR1 is MNHEY and CDR2 SMNVEV (reference sequence). After removal of 2 bases from V and 6 bases from J, the junction contained 7 bases not matched to a gene. The CDR3 DNA is TGTGCCAGCAGTTTAGCGGGGGACCCCCGCGAGCAGTACTTC. Its protein is CASSLAGDPREQYF.

This chain links TRBV6-5 with TRBJ2-1, with 11 positions matching TRBD1. The germline V gene has CDR1 MNHEY and CDR2 SVGAGI. There are 14 residues in the CDR3. The V gene end was trimmed by 6 bases and the J gene end by 8 bases; junction bases not matched to a gene: 6. CDR3 sequence: CASSRGQGVYEQFF. The DNA of the CDR3 is TGTGCCAGCAGCCGGGGACAGGGGGTGTATGAGCAGTTCTTC.

This clone occurred once. The genes are TRBV30 and TRBJ1-4, with 9 bases aligning to TRBD1. Germline-derived CDR1 and CDR2 are GTSNPN and SVGIG (reference sequence). The CDR3 loop spans 13 amino acids. The ends lost 3 bases at V and 8 bases at J; junction bases unmatched: 4. This chain's CDR3 is CAWRWDRVEKLFF. In DNA form, the CDR3 reads TGTGCCTGGAGGTGGGACAGGGTAGAAAAACTGTTTTTT.

The V and J genes are TRBV30 and TRBJ1-5; D ambiguous. The length of the CDR3 is 13 residues. V gave up 4 bases and J gave up 4 bases, with 11 bases separating them. Germline V gene sequence: CDR1 GTSNPN, CDR2 SVGIG (reference sequence). Here the CDR3 DNA reads TGTGCCTGGAATGTACAGCAGAATCAGCCCCAGCATTTT. Translating it yields CAWNVQQNQPQHF.

V gene TRBV9 combines with J gene TRBJ2-1; D might be TRBD2 (6 bases). This CDR3 comprises 16 residues. V lost 2 bases and J 5 bases, leaving 17 bases between the germline ends. CDR1 and CDR2 (germline): SGDLS, YYNGEE. CDR3: CASSVHEGGGNNEQFF. CDR3 DNA sequence: TGTGCCAGCAGCGTTCATGAGGGAGGAGGGAACAATGAGCAGTTCTTC. The full variable domain, in which reference TRBV9 and TRBJ2-1 provide the parts outside the CDR3, is DSGVTQTPKHLITATGQRVTLRCSPRSGDLSVYWYQQSLDQGLQFLIQYYNGEERAKGNILERFSAQQFPDLHSELNLSSLELGDSALYFCASSVHEGGGNNEQFFGPGTRLTVL.